These 29 T cell receptor beta chains originate from one sample sequenced in a study of molecular identifiers for immune sequencing clone quantification. From the PCR reads, TCRdb called clonotypes with MiXCR, one entry per CDR3 protein. The table lists under 100,000 distinct CDR3 sequences, around 27% of them singletons. Sequencing used naive CD8+ T cells from blood, with Jurkat cell RNA spiked in. Subset meaning: FACS-sorted CD8+CD4-CCR7+CD45RA+ naive T cells. All receptors derive from a human donor in good health. Some libraries in this study had Jurkat cell RNA spiked in.

Many counts were recorded for this clonotype. The rearrangement links TRBV20-1 to TRBJ2-7, with D perhaps matching TRBD1 (6 bases). CDR1 and CDR2 from the germline V gene are DFQATT and SNEGSKA (reference sequence). The CDR3 runs 13 residues. The V end lost 0 bases, the J end lost 4 bases, and 10 bases lay between the germline ends. The CDR3 region is CSARDQGTYEQYF. The CDR3 nucleotides are TGCAGTGCTAGAGACCAGGGGACGTACGAGCAGTACTTC.

This clonotype was detected ten times or more. The chain couples TRBV2 to TRBJ2-7; D is perhaps TRBD2 (5 bases). There are 13 residues in the CDR3. V lost 0 bases and J lost 4, with 7 bases in between. From germline, CDR1 is SNHLY and CDR2 FYNNEI. The CDR3 sequence: CASSEAPGYEQYF. As DNA, the CDR3 is TGTGCCAGCAGTGAAGCGCCGGGGTACGAGCAGTACTTC.

This clonotype occurred many times. Written as DNA, the CDR3 is TGTGCCAGCCTGGGACGGATGAACACTGAAGCTTTCTTT. This encodes CASLGRMNTEAFF. The chain links TRBV6-2 or TRBV6-3 to TRBJ1-1; perhaps TRBD1 as D (5 bases). V was trimmed by 8 bases and J by 0 bases, leaving 10 bases between them. The CDR3 has 13 amino acids. CDR1 and CDR2 (germline): MNHEY, SVGEGT.

This clonotype was observed at least ten times. The chain joins TRBV19 to TRBJ2-7; TRBD1 agrees at 8 bases. Germline CDR1 reads LNHDA; CDR2 reads SQIVND (reference sequence). CDR3 length equals 14 residues. Trimming cost V 9 bases and J 2 bases; bases outside gene matches: 9. CDR3 loop: CASSPGTGPYEQYF. CDR3 sequence (DNA): TGTGCCAGCAGTCCCGGGACAGGCCCCTACGAGCAGTACTTC.

Many counts were recorded for this clonotype. This chain uses TRBV19 with TRBJ2-3, with D perhaps TRBD1 (6 bases). Germline V gene sequence: CDR1 LNHDA, CDR2 SQIVND (reference sequence). The CDR3 runs 15 residues. V was shortened by 6 bases and J by 1 base, with 14 bases between the two germline ends. The CDR3 protein is CASRLGTRGTDTQYF. The CDR3, as DNA: TGTGCCAGTAGGCTAGGGACACGCGGCACAGATACGCAGTATTTT.

With regard to this clonotype: A read error is possible here, since a much larger clone lies one base away. This rearrangement joins TRBV6-4 to TRBJ1-4; D is unresolved. With 7 bases removed from V and 0 bases from J, the gap between germline ends came to 12 bases. The CDR3 covers 15 residues. Germline assignment: CDR1 MRHNA and CDR2 SNTAGT. The CDR3 DNA reads TGTGCCAGCACCCAGGAGAGATCAACTAATGAAAAACTGTTTTTT. The encoded protein is CASTQERSTNEKLFF.

At least ten counts were recorded for this clonotype. The chain recombines TRBV7-9 with TRBJ1-5; 10 nucleotides agree with TRBD1. The CDR3 covers 15 residues. After removal of 1 base from V and 5 bases from J, the junction contained 2 bases not matched to a gene. Germline V gene sequence: CDR1 SEHNR, CDR2 FQNEAQ (reference sequence). The CDR3 here is CASSLGQGAYQPQHF. The CDR3 DNA reads TGTGCCAGCAGCTTAGGACAGGGGGCTTATCAGCCCCAGCATTTT. Full variable domain (rest looked up from reference TRBV7-9 and TRBJ1-5): DTGVSQNPRHKITKRGQNVTFRCDPISEHNRLYWYRQTLGQGPEFLTYFQNEAQLEKSRLLSDRFSAERPKGSFSTLEIQRTEQGDSAMYLCASSLGQGAYQPQHFGDGTRLSIL.

This clonotype was recorded a few times. This chain connects TRBV30 to TRBJ2-7, with TRBD1 matching over 7 bases. Trimming at V came to 7 bases and at J to 2 bases, leaving 5 bases not matched to a gene. Germline CDR1 reads GTSNPN; CDR2 reads SVGIG (reference sequence). This CDR3 is built from 12 residues. The CDR3 region has the DNA TGTGCCTCCCAAACAGGGGCCTACGAGCAGTACTTC. Protein sequence: CASQTGAYEQYF.

This clonotype was detected a few times. This chain connects TRBV20-1 to TRBJ2-7, with a possible D match to TRBD2 (5 bases). The CDR3 runs 13 residues. CDR1 is DFQATT and CDR2 is SNEGSKA in the germline V gene (reference sequence). With 7 bases removed from V and 1 base from J, the gap between germline ends came to 14 bases. The CDR3 nucleotides read TGCAGTGTAGGCTGGCGGGTGTCCTACGAGCAGTACTTC. Translating it yields CSVGWRVSYEQYF.

Turning to this clonotype: Because the CDR3 is missing its conserved closing phenylalanine or tryptophan, this is likely a read error. The chain joins TRBV4-1 to TRBJ2-7; D is uncertain. Germline V CDR1 and CDR2: MGHRA, YSYEKL. The CDR3 contains 15 residues. V lost 1 base and J 0 bases, leaving 10 bases between the germline ends. Written as DNA, the CDR3 is TGCGCCAGCAGCCAAGTACAGTGGCTCTCCTACGAGCAGTACTAC. Protein sequence: CASSQVQWLSYEQYY.

The J gene is TRBJ1-1, the V gene TRBV6-2 or TRBV6-3, with 7 bases lining up with TRBD1. Germline CDR1 reads MNHEY; CDR2 reads SVGEGT. This CDR3 has 15 amino acids. V lost 5 bases to trimming and J lost 4 bases; unmatched junction nucleotides: 10. The CDR3 protein is CASSTETGRFTEAFF. CDR3 DNA: TGTGCCAGCAGTACAGAGACAGGGAGGTTCACTGAAGCTTTCTTT.

To note about this clonotype: It may be a read error: a sequence one base away is much more abundant. The chain uses TRBV7-9 and TRBJ2-3, with 8 nucleotides matching TRBD2. The CDR3 runs 17 residues. Germline values: CDR1 SEHNR, CDR2 FQNEAQ (reference sequence). CDR3 coding DNA: TGTGCCAGCAGCTCCACTCGGGAAGCGGGGGTCACAGATACGCAGTGTTTT. Protein: CASSSTREAGVTDTQCF. The variable domain in full, completed from reference TRBV7-9 and TRBJ2-3, reads DTGVSQNPRHKITKRGQNVTFRCDPISEHNRLYWYRQTLGQGPEFLTYFQNEAQLEKSRLLSDRFSAERPKGSFSTLEIQRTEQGDSAMYLCASSSTREAGVTDTQCFGPGTRLTVL.

This clonotype showed up just a few times. V is TRBV5-1 and J is TRBJ2-7, with 10 positions matching TRBD2. Trimming cost V 2 bases and J 2 bases; bases outside gene matches: 4. CDR3 length: 15 amino acids. The V gene's germline CDR1 is SGHRS and CDR2 YFSETQ. The chain's CDR3 is CASSFDTSGTYEQYF. CDR3 bases: TGCGCCAGCAGCTTCGATACTAGCGGGACCTACGAGCAGTACTTC.

This clonotype was observed many times. V gene TRBV7-9 combines with J gene TRBJ2-2; D may be TRBD2 (5 bases). Germline CDR1 is SEHNR and CDR2 is FQNEAQ (reference sequence). The CDR3 sequence is 15 residues long. The V and J ends lost 1 base and 1 base respectively, with 7 bases between them. The CDR3 nucleotides read TGTGCCAGCAGCTTAGAGGACTGGAACACCGGGGAGCTGTTTTTT. Protein product: CASSLEDWNTGELFF.

This clonotype was observed many times. This chain joins TRBV7-9 and TRBJ2-3; D not resolved. CDR1 and CDR2 from the germline V gene are SEHNR and FQNEAQ (reference sequence). The CDR3 covers 14 residues. Trimming stripped 3 bases from V and 1 base from J, with 8 bases between. CDR3 loop: CASSFAAGTDTQYF. The DNA of the CDR3 is TGTGCCAGCAGCTTTGCAGCTGGCACAGATACGCAGTATTTT.

This clonotype was picked up a small number of times. The V and J genes are TRBV4-1 and TRBJ2-5; 9 nucleotides line up with TRBD2. Germline V gives CDR1 MGHRA, CDR2 YSYEKL. Trimming cost V 1 base and J 0 bases; bases outside gene matches: 15. This CDR3 has 20 amino acids. The CDR3 reads CASSQVPGGVAGDNQETQYF. DNA of the CDR3: TGCGCCAGCAGCCAAGTACCCGGGGGCGTAGCGGGGGACAACCAAGAGACCCAGTACTTC.

About this clonotype: One base away lies a much larger clone, so this may be a sequencing read error. This likely comes from a read error, as the CDR3 has no conserved phenylalanine or tryptophan at its end. The chain recombines TRBV9 with TRBJ1-3, with D hard to call. Trimming took 2 bases from V and 7 from J, leaving 10 bases between them. This CDR3 comprises 13 residues. Germline V lookup: CDR1 SGDLS, CDR2 YYNGEE. CDR3 sequence reads: CASSVEGSNTIYL. The CDR3 region has the DNA TGTGCCAGCAGCGTTGAGGGCTCCAACACCATATATCTT.

This clonotype was seen a handful of times. The CDR3 loop is CASSLGLAADFYEQYF. CDR3 coding DNA: TGTGCCAGCAGCTTAGGTCTCGCGGCGGACTTCTACGAGCAGTACTTC. The chain carries TRBV11-1 and TRBJ2-7; D is possibly TRBD2 (5 bases). Trimming took 1 base from V and 3 from J, leaving 16 bases between them. CDR3 size: 16 residues. Per the germline V gene, CDR1 is SGHAT and CDR2 is FQDESV (reference sequence).

The V and J genes are TRBV6-1 and TRBJ2-7; 9 bases fit TRBD1. The CDR3 extends over 14 amino acids. Germline trimming cut 10 bases from V and 4 bases from J; bases unmatched to any gene: 11. Germline V gene data show CDR1 as MNHNS and CDR2 as SASEGT. For the CDR3, the DNA is TGTGCCACCCACGGACAGGGGTTTAGGTACGAGCAGTACTTC. Encoded protein: CATHGQGFRYEQYF.

This clonotype appeared once. The rearrangement uses TRBV7-2 and TRBJ2-1, with D tentatively TRBD2 (6 bases). The germline V gene encodes CDR1 SGHTA and CDR2 FQGNSA. V shed 6 bases and J shed 5 bases, with 32 bases lying between them. The CDR3 length is 20 residues. The CDR3 reads CASRVRVAGRTPQPNNEQFF. As DNA, the CDR3 is TGTGCCAGCAGGGTTAGGGTGGCGGGGAGAACCCCCCAGCCCAACAATGAGCAGTTCTTC. The full variable domain, with the rest looked up from reference TRBV7-2 and TRBJ2-1, is GAGVSQSPSNKVTEKGKDVELRCDPISGHTALYWYRQSLGQGLEFLIYFQGNSAPDKSGLPSDRFSAERTGGSVSTLTIQRTQQEDSAVYLCASRVRVAGRTPQPNNEQFFGPGTRLTVL.

Note on this clonotype: A much larger clone lies a single base off, so this may be a read error. The chain joins TRBV7-6 to TRBJ1-4; tentatively, D is TRBD1 (6 bases). Germline V lookup: CDR1 SGHVS, CDR2 FNYEAQ. There are 18 residues in the CDR3. The CDR3: CDSSATPTLGGVNEKLFF. As DNA, the CDR3 is TGTGACAGCAGCGCCACACCGACTCTAGGGGGTGTTAATGAAAAACTGTTTTTT.

About this clonotype: One junction end does not reproduce the germline sequence, and a read error may be involved. The rearrangement links TRBV13 to TRBJ2-7; D call uncertain. Germline assignment: CDR1 PRHDT and CDR2 FYEKMQ (reference sequence). This CDR3 comprises 15 residues. CDR3 in amino acids: CASRSPGLLTYAQYF. The CDR3 region has the DNA TGTGCCAGCCGCTCCCCGGGCCTCCTCACCTACGCGCAGTACTTC.

This clonotype appeared many times. The rearrangement links TRBV7-9 to TRBJ2-7, with TRBD2 matching over 7 bases. The length of the CDR3 is 17 residues. Per the germline V gene, CDR1 is SEHNR and CDR2 is FQNEAQ (reference sequence). Trimming cost V 3 bases and J 3 bases; bases outside gene matches: 14. CDR3 amino acids: CASSFSASGVISYEQYF. CDR3 nucleotide sequence: TGTGCCAGCAGCTTCTCGGCTAGCGGAGTAATTAGCTACGAGCAGTACTTC.

Ten or more counts support this clonotype. Germline and junction disagree at one end, which may indicate a read error. The J gene is TRBJ2-7, the V gene TRBV5-1, with D perhaps TRBD1 (5 bases). Germline V lookup: CDR1 SGHRS, CDR2 YFSETQ. The CDR3 loop spans 13 amino acids. In DNA, the CDR3 is TGTGCCAGCAGCTTAGGGGCCGCCTACGAGCAGTACTTC. Its translation: CASSLGAAYEQYF.

J is TRBJ2-1 and V is TRBV19, with TRBD2 matching 7 bases. The CDR3 runs to 17 residues. CDR1 is LNHDA, CDR2 SQIVND, per germline (reference sequence). Trimming at V came to 2 bases and at J to 3 bases, leaving 10 bases not matched to a gene. The CDR3 is CASSISPLPGGYNEQFF. DNA for the CDR3: TGTGCCAGTAGTATAAGCCCACTTCCGGGAGGCTACAATGAGCAGTTCTTC.

Note on this clonotype: This may be a read error: a much more frequent sequence differs by one nucleotide. The CDR3 does not end in the conserved phenylalanine or tryptophan, so this is likely a read error. V gene TRBV7-6 combines with J gene TRBJ1-5; 7 bases map to TRBD1. CDR3 length: 15 amino acids. V shed 2 bases and J 0 bases; nucleotides not matched to a gene: 1. Germline CDR1 SGHVS, CDR2 FNYEAQ. DNA of the CDR3: TGTGCCAGCAGCTTATACAGGGGTAGCAATCAGCCCCAGCATTCT. Translated: CASSLYRGSNQPQHS.

The sample holds a few counts of this clonotype. The chain has TRBV24-1 and TRBJ2-2; perhaps TRBD1 as D (6 bases). V was cut by 4 bases and J by 0 bases, with 11 bases left in between. Germline V gives CDR1 KGHDR, CDR2 SFDVKD. CDR3 size: 16 residues. This CDR3 is CATSEPGTPNTGELFF. The CDR3 DNA reads TGTGCCACCAGTGAACCCGGGACACCGAACACCGGGGAGCTGTTTTTT.

In regard to this clonotype: A read error may explain this, as a much larger clone is one base away. The gene calls are TRBV27 and TRBJ1-1, with a tentative D call TRBD1 (5 bases). This CDR3 is built from 13 residues. Germline CDR1 reads MNHEY; CDR2 reads SMNVEV (reference sequence). Here the CDR3 DNA reads TGTGCCAGCAGTCAACAGGTACACACTGAAACTTTCTTT. This codes for CASSQQVHTETFF.

In its sample, this clonotype was seen once. A much larger clonotype is one base distant, so this may be a read error. The V and J genes are TRBV29-1 and TRBJ1-2; D ambiguous. The V and J ends lost 5 bases and 8 bases respectively, with 15 bases between them. The CDR3 spans 12 residues. Per germline, CDR1 SQVTM and CDR2 ANQGSEA. CDR3 in DNA: TGCAGCGTTTTACACGAACCCTTCGGCTACACCTTC. It specifies CSVLHEPFGYTF.